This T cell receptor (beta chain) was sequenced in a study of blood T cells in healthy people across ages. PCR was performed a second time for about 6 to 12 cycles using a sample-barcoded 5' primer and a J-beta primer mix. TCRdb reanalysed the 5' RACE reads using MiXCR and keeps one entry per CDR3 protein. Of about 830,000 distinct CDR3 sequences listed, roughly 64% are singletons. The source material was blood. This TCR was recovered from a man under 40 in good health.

CDR3 DNA sequence: TGCAGTGCTAAACGGGGGGTCTACAATGAGCAGTTCTTC. Encoded protein: CSAKRGVYNEQFF. The rearrangement joins TRBV20-1 to TRBJ2-1; 7 nucleotides match TRBD2. J lost 3 bases, V lost 4 bases, and 3 bases had no gene match. The CDR3 length is 13 residues. The germline gives CDR1 DFQATT, CDR2 SNEGSKA (reference sequence).